This record looks at one TCR beta chain sequence and its context. Antigen unknown. The CDR3 is 15 residues long. After removal of 4 bases from V and 1 base from J, the junction contained 3 bases not matched to a gene. In germline, CDR1 is MNHEY, CDR2 SVGAGI. These data belong to a study of T cell responses to AZD1222 COVID-19 vaccine. Findings of the study overall: Vaccination with two AZD1222 doses was followed by a rise in Spike-specific TCR breadth and depth. Repertoire samples came only from after the peak T cell response. The donors showed a predominance of white British ancestry and of females, with possible underestimation of clonal diversity. Nearly half of spike-specific TCRs reportedly target unmutated variant regions.

The data were produced by immunoSEQ multiplex PCR, yet TCRdb's version contains in-frame clones alone and is incomplete. The sample has 150,000 to 200,000 clones; 85% to 95% are singletons. This rearrangement joins TRBV6-5 to TRBJ1-5; 8 bases fit TRBD1. The source material was peripheral blood, sampled on day 0 of AZD1222 vaccination. This receptor was taken from an adult in good health. As DNA, the CDR3 is TGTGCCAGCAGTTCAGGGGGCCAAAGCAATCAGCCCCAGCATTTT. Protein product: CASSSGGQSNQPQHF.